Listed here is a single T cell receptor (beta chain). The data derive from a study of blood T cell repertoires in COVID-19. Sequencing was performed with immunoSEQ multiplex PCR; in TCRdb, only in-frame clones are kept and a portion is missing. The repertoire has 250,000 to 350,000 clones, nearly 90% of them found once; the top ten carry approximately 1.5%. Germline CDR1 is SQVTM and CDR2 is ANQGSEA. V was clipped by 2 bases and J by 0 bases, with 8 bases between them. The CDR3 sequence is 13 residues long. The chain recombines TRBV29-1 with TRBJ2-7; perhaps TRBD1 as D (6 bases). Sample: PBMCs or T cells enriched from blood (not recorded which). This receptor was obtained from a woman aged 18-30 years with acute COVID-19. The CDR3, as DNA: TGCAGCGTTGAACAGGGGAACTCCTACGAGCAGTACTTC. It codes for CSVEQGNSYEQYF.